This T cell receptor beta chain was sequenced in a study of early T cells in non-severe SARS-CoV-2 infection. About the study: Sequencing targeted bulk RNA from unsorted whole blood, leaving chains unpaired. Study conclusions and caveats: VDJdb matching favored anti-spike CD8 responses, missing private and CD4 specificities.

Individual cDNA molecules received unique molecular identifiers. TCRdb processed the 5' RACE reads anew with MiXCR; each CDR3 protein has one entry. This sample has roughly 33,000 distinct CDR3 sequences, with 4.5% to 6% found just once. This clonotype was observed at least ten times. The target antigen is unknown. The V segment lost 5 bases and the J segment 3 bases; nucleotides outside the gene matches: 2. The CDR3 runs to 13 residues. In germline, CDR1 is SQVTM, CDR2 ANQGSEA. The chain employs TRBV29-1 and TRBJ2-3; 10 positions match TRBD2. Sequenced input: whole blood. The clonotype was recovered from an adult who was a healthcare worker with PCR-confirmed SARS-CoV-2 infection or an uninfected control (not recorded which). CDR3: CSVLAGGTDTQYF. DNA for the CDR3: TGCAGCGTTTTAGCGGGGGGAACAGATACGCAGTATTTT.